In its sample, the clone carrying this T cell receptor beta chain was seen a few times. The antigen remains unidentified. In germline, CDR1 is LNHDA, CDR2 SQIVND (reference sequence). Trimming took 9 bases from V and 1 from J, leaving 19 bases between them. This CDR3 region has 16 residues. These data originate in a study of human T cells and chemical hapten exposure. For the study at large: For sensitization, 2% DPC was applied to a 2 cm by 2 cm patch of upper inner arm skin. Patch tests put 0.01% DPC on the upper back, and the results were checked at 6 days.

Study results and caveats: Counts of TCRs above 1 in 1000 frequency stayed unchanged with DPC sensitization.

From the RACE reads, TCRdb called clonotypes with MiXCR, one entry per CDR3 protein. The table shows about 140,000 distinct CDR3 sequences, with approximately 12% occurring only once. The time point here: patch test 2, 6 weeks after DPC sensitization. As for treatment: therapeutic diphenylcyclopropenone sensitization with weekly scalp DPC. Every donor had alopecia and was 18 to 70 years old; all were suitable for DPC. This sequence joins TRBV19 and TRBJ2-1; TRBD2 is a possible D gene (7 bases). The TCR comes from a woman in her 50s with alopecia areata. Some clones in this sample may be carry-over from other donors' samples. Sequencing used whole blood, obtained in connection with sensitization to the hapten diphenylcyclopropenone (DPC). The CDR3 sequence: CASSGGQGRSYNEQFF. DNA for the CDR3: TGTGCCAGCTCCGGGGGGCAGGGAAGGTCCTACAATGAGCAGTTCTTC.